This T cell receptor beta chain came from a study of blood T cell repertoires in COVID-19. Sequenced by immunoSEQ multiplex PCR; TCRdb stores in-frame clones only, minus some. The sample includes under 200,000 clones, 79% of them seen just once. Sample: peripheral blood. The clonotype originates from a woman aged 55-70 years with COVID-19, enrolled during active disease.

The CDR3 nucleotides read TGCGCCAGCAGCCGTAATAGGAACACCGGGGAGCTGTTTTTT. This gives the protein CASSRNRNTGELFF. The chain combines TRBV4-3 with TRBJ2-2; no reliable D call. CDR1 and CDR2 from the germline V gene are LGHNA and YSLEER. V dropped 4 bases and J dropped 1 base, with 7 bases sitting between them. This CDR3 has 14 amino acids.